This TCR beta chain was profiled in a study of PD-L1 blockade in urothelial cancer. The protocol was immunoSEQ multiplex PCR, while the TCRdb copy is restricted to in-frame clones and leaves out a portion. The sample includes about 100,000 clones, about 85% of them seen just once. Pretreatment and on-treatment samples were taken, numbering 1 to 8 per patient. V gave up 10 bases and J gave up 6 bases, with 10 bases separating them. CDR3 length: 11 amino acids. Germline CDR1 is SEHNR and CDR2 is FQNEAQ (reference sequence). The sequence derives from a man aged 45 to 65 with urothelial cancer. The sample was PBMCs, taken around atezolizumab (anti-PD-L1) treatment. The chain uses TRBV7-9 and TRBJ2-1; D is uncertain. The CDR3 region is CANPRGNEQFF. DNA for the CDR3: TGTGCCAACCCGCGAGGCAATGAGCAGTTCTTC. The complete variable domain, with remaining parts taken from reference TRBV7-9 and TRBJ2-1, reads DTGVSQNPRHKITKRGQNVTFRCDPISEHNRLYWYRQTLGQGPEFLTYFQNEAQLEKSRLLSDRFSAERPKGSFSTLEIQRTEQGDSAMYLCANPRGNEQFFGPGTRLTVL.